This T cell receptor (beta chain) was sequenced for a study of blood T cells in healthy people across ages. This clonotype was detected a few times. Together with a sample-barcoded 5' primer, a J-beta primer mix was included in a second PCR lasting about 6 to 11 cycles. A minimum of 3 million CDR3-containing paired-end reads was obtained for each sample. TCRdb independently ran MiXCR on the 5' RACE reads; one entry per CDR3 protein. This sample has over 1.5 million distinct CDR3 sequences; 40% to 55% occur once, and the top ten carry around 2.1%. In germline, CDR1 is MNHEY, CDR2 SMNVEV (reference sequence). With 5 bases clipped from V and 4 bases from J, the junction kept 11 bases outside the gene matches. CDR3 length: 17 amino acids. Isolated PBMCs totaled at least 7 million in each sample.

The rearrangement links TRBV27 to TRBJ2-3; 11 nucleotides agree with TRBD1. This receptor was obtained from a woman in her thirties or forties in good health. Sequencing used blood. The chain's CDR3 is CASSPQWDRGSPDTQYF. CDR3 nucleotide sequence: TGTGCCAGCAGTCCGCAATGGGACAGGGGGTCCCCAGATACGCAGTATTTT.